Below are 22 T cell receptor beta chains sequenced from a single sample in a study of OX40 agonist ivuxolimab in advanced cancers. Libraries were constructed by the immunoSEQ multiplex PCR assay. Sourced from immuneACCESS, this table was stored by TCRdb with only in-frame sequences that have V and J called. A share of the clones is absent; for the studies checked, an unresolved V gene accounts for under half, and the remainder has no known explanation. This sample has roughly 83,000 clones in its table, and more than 80% of those were observed once. The ten largest clones capture roughly 8.9% of the sample. The sequenced sample was CD4+ or CD8+ T cells sorted from blood, obtained in a trial of the OX40 agonist ivuxolimab. The receptors were sampled from an adult with an advanced solid tumor such as melanoma, head and neck, liver or kidney cancer.

The V call is TRBV9, the J call TRBJ2-3; D ambiguous. V gave up 3 bases and J gave up 5 bases, with 7 bases separating them. The CDR3 runs 12 residues. Germline lookup yields CDR1 SGDLS and CDR2 YYNGEE. Written as DNA, the CDR3 is TGTGCCAGCAGCGACAGCGTAGATACGCAGTATTTT. It codes for CASSDSVDTQYF.

The chain is built from TRBV7-9 and TRBJ2-4; either TRBD1 or TRBD2 may fit D (5 bases each). The CDR3 sequence is 12 residues long. Trimming took 4 bases from V and 8 from J, leaving 9 bases between them. Germline CDR1 is SEHNR and CDR2 is FQNEAQ (reference sequence). Here the CDR3 DNA reads TGTGCCAGCAGCTGGGGGTCGGACATTCAGTACTTC. It encodes CASSWGSDIQYF.

The rearrangement joins TRBV7-6 to TRBJ1-4, with unresolved D. Germline V lookup: CDR1 SGHVS, CDR2 FNYEAQ. V was clipped by 5 bases and J by 8 bases, with 12 bases between them. This CDR3 has 13 residues. The CDR3 DNA reads as TGTGCCAGCAGCCCACCCGACGAGGAAAAACTGTTTTTT. Translation gives CASSPPDEEKLFF.

The chain uses TRBV5-1 and TRBJ2-3; D is ambiguous. Between the trimmed V and J ends, which lost 4 bases and 1 base, there was a span of 7 bases. The germline V gene encodes CDR1 SGHRS and CDR2 YFSETQ. The CDR3 contains 13 residues. The CDR3 protein is CASSTVGTDTQYF. The CDR3 DNA is TGCGCCAGCAGCACGGTGGGCACAGATACGCAGTATTTT.

The chain recombines TRBV6-6 with TRBJ1-5; D gene unclear. The CDR3 has 13 amino acids. Deletions cut 1 base from V and 10 bases from J, with 11 bases between. CDR1 and CDR2 (germline): MNHNY, SVGAGI (reference sequence). The CDR3, as DNA: TGTGCCAGCAGTTACTTTCTTCACGGTCCCCAGCATTTT. Translation: CASSYFLHGPQHF.

The chain couples TRBV7-3 to TRBJ2-2; D is unresolved. Trimming pared 4 bases from V and 6 bases from J, leaving 15 bases between. CDR1 is SGHTA and CDR2 is FQGTGA in the germline V gene. This CDR3 is built from 15 residues. CDR3 DNA: TGTGCCAGCAGCTACTCCCCTGAGTGGGCCGGGGAGCTGTTTTTT. Encoded protein: CASSYSPEWAGELFF.

The genes are TRBV27 and TRBJ1-2; a possible D gene is TRBD1 (5 bases). There are 13 residues in the CDR3. The V gene lost 5 bases and the J gene lost 3 bases, with 10 bases spanning the gap. Germline V CDR1 and CDR2: MNHEY, SMNVEV (reference sequence). The CDR3 reads CASSDQGYYGYTF. CDR3 coding DNA: TGTGCCAGCAGTGACCAGGGATACTATGGCTACACCTTC.

The V and J genes are TRBV21-1 and TRBJ2-7; the D call TRBD2 from the table was never checked on the DNA. TRBV21-1 is termed a pseudogene. The CDR3 extends over 14 amino acids. The CDR3 sequence is CASGSSGGACEQYF. The DNA of the CDR3 is TGTGCCAGCGGATCTAGCGGGGGGGCCTGCGAGCAGTACTTC.

CDR3 sequence (DNA): TGTGCCAGCAGCGAGTCCTACGAGCAGTACTTC. This translates into CASSESYEQYF. The rearrangement joins TRBV9 to TRBJ2-7; D gene ambiguous. The CDR3 length is 11 residues. CDR1 and CDR2 (germline): SGDLS, YYNGEE. V lost 3 bases and J lost 1, with 2 bases in between.

Only one count was recorded for this clone. The genes are TRBV6-5 and TRBJ2-7; 12 positions agree with TRBD2. V was clipped by 2 bases and J by 4 bases; unmatched bases: 0. This CDR3 comprises 14 residues. Germline CDR1 MNHEY, CDR2 SVGAGI. This CDR3 is CASSYGTSGYEQYF. Written as DNA, the CDR3 is TGTGCCAGCAGTTACGGGACTAGCGGGTACGAGCAGTACTTC.

The CDR3 is CASSGRTGPNYGYTF. In DNA form, the CDR3 reads TGTGCCAGCAGCGGACGGACAGGTCCTAACTATGGCTACACCTTC. This chain uses TRBV9 with TRBJ1-2; 7 positions agree with TRBD1. The germline CDR1 and CDR2 sequences are SGDLS and YYNGEE. The CDR3 contains 15 residues. V dropped 3 bases and J dropped 0; count of bases not matched to a gene: 5.

This clone was observed once. This chain joins TRBV6-6 and TRBJ1-1; 8 nucleotides agree with TRBD1. The V segment lost 4 bases and the J segment 6 bases; nucleotides outside the gene matches: 10. This CDR3 is 15 amino acids long. Germline values: CDR1 MNHNY, CDR2 SVGAGI (reference sequence). The CDR3 DNA reads as TGTGCCAGCAGTTCCCAGGGGGCTATTCCGCCTGAAGCTTTCTTT. It is translated as CASSSQGAIPPEAFF.

This clone was seen just once. This chain connects TRBV4-1 to TRBJ2-5, with D unclear. The J call may be faulty, since TRBJ2-7 better matches the DNA end. From germline, CDR1 is MGHRA and CDR2 YSYEKL. The CDR3 totals 13 residues. The CDR3 spells CASSLREGNEQYF. The CDR3 region has the DNA TGCGCCAGCAGCCTAAGGGAAGGTAACGAGCAGTACTTC.

The V call is TRBV7-8, the J call TRBJ2-3; 12 bases line up with TRBD2. The CDR3 totals 21 residues. Germline V gives CDR1 SGHVS, CDR2 FQNEAQ. V lost 1 base to trimming and J lost 3 bases; unmatched junction nucleotides: 17. CDR3 amino acids: CASSLVSSASGRAIGTDTQYF. Here the CDR3 DNA reads TGTGCCAGCAGCTTAGTTTCTTCGGCTAGCGGGAGGGCCATTGGGACAGATACGCAGTATTTT.

The V gene is TRBV5-6, the J gene TRBJ2-5; perhaps TRBD2 as D (6 bases). Trimming pared 4 bases from V and 4 bases from J, leaving 11 bases between. CDR1 is SGHDT and CDR2 is YYEEEE in the germline V gene. The CDR3 sequence is 13 residues long. CDR3 bases: TGTGCCAGCAGCCCGGCGGGATTAGAGACCCAGTACTTC. Translated: CASSPAGLETQYF.

This clone was recorded only once. The rearrangement joins TRBV18 to TRBJ1-1; 9 positions match TRBD1. The ends lost 0 bases at V and 0 bases at J; junction bases unmatched: 5. Germline loops: CDR1 KGHSH, CDR2 LQKENI. The CDR3 is 17 amino acids. The CDR3 loop is CASSPPDRGDLNTEAFF. CDR3 bases: TGTGCCAGCTCACCACCGGACAGGGGAGACTTGAACACTGAAGCTTTCTTT.

J is TRBJ1-1 and V is TRBV7-8; a weak D match, TRBD1 (5 bases). Per germline, CDR1 SGHVS and CDR2 FQNEAQ. V gave up 7 bases and J gave up 0 bases, with 9 bases separating them. CDR3 length: 13 residues. This CDR3 reads CASMTVMNTEAFF. Written as DNA, the CDR3 is TGTGCCAGCATGACAGTCATGAACACTGAAGCTTTCTTT.

The rearrangement joins TRBV30 to TRBJ1-2; D gene uncertain. Germline CDR1 reads GTSNPN; CDR2 reads SVGIG (reference sequence). Trimming cost V 2 bases and J 9 bases, with 13 bases left between them. CDR3 size: 12 residues. This CDR3 reads CAWSLVGGSYTF. The DNA for the CDR3 is TGTGCCTGGAGTCTTGTAGGCGGGAGCTACACCTTC.

The rearrangement joins TRBV19 to TRBJ1-1, with TRBD1 as a possible D gene (6 bases). The CDR3 totals 13 residues. V shed 7 bases and J shed 7 bases, with 16 bases lying between them. CDR1 is LNHDA and CDR2 is SQIVND in the germline V gene (reference sequence). DNA of the CDR3: TGTGCCAGTAAGGGGTGGGGACACGATGAAGCTTTCTTT. It encodes CASKGWGHDEAFF. Complete variable domain (other parts from reference TRBV19 and TRBJ1-1): DGGITQSPKYLFRKEGQNVTLSCEQNLNHDAMYWYRQDPGQGLRLIYYSQIVNDFQKGDIAEGYSVSREKKESFPLTVTSAQKNPTAFYLCASKGWGHDEAFFGQGTRLTVV.

The chain is built from TRBV27 and TRBJ2-1, with 9 bases lining up with TRBD2. The trim removed 2 bases at V and 8 bases at J, leaving 10 bases unmatched. In germline, CDR1 is MNHEY, CDR2 SMNVEV (reference sequence). The CDR3 loop spans 16 amino acids. The DNA for the CDR3 is TGTGCCAGCAGTTTAGTTTGGCGGGAGGGCGCGGATGAGCAGTTCTTC. As protein: CASSLVWREGADEQFF.

The rearrangement uses TRBV15 and TRBJ2-7; D might be TRBD1 (5 bases). Germline V gene lookup returns CDR1 LNHNV and CDR2 YYDKDF (reference sequence). This CDR3 comprises 13 residues. V dropped 0 bases and J dropped 8 bases, with 11 bases sitting between them. The CDR3 sequence is CATSRDRLGQQYV. The CDR3 bases are TGTGCCACCAGCAGAGATCGATTGGGGCAGCAGTACGTC.

The chain has TRBV4-3 and TRBJ2-2; no clear D. The CDR3 runs 14 residues. Germline V gene sequence: CDR1 LGHNA, CDR2 YSLEER. V was trimmed by 0 bases and J by 6 bases, leaving 8 bases between them. The CDR3 DNA reads TGCGCCAGCAGCCAAGATAGAAGTGCCGGGGAGCTGTTTTTT. Amino acid sequence: CASSQDRSAGELFF.